The rows below give T cell receptor beta chains drawn from one sample of a study of early T cells in non-severe SARS-CoV-2 infection. Each CDR3 protein gets one entry after TCRdb re-called the 5' RACE reads with MiXCR. The table has some 19,000 distinct CDR3 sequences, less than 5% seen once. Sequencing input: whole blood. These TCRs come from an adult who was a healthcare worker with PCR-confirmed SARS-CoV-2 infection or an uninfected control (not recorded which). CDR3s include the opening cysteine and the closing phenylalanine or tryptophan. Each record gives: D gene, clone size, J gene, V gene, CDR3 protein, CDR3 DNA. A D gene is named only where the DNA matches it firmly. Sizes are listed as once, few, many or a size class.

>-|many|TRBJ2-1|TRBV4-3
CASSQAWRGQLAYNEQFF
TGCGCCAGCAGCCAAGCTTGGCGGGGGCAGCTAGCGTACAATGAGCAGTTCTTC
>-|many|TRBJ2-1|TRBV5-6
CASSTGTNGANEQFF
TGTGCCAGCAGCACAGGGACCAATGGGGCCAATGAGCAGTTCTTC
>TRBD2|medium-sized|TRBJ2-1|TRBV11-3
CASSYTSGGRQFF
TGTGCCAGCAGTTATACTAGCGGGGGAAGGCAGTTCTTC
>TRBD1|many|TRBJ2-1|TRBV29-1
CSVVRQGDYNEQFF
TGCAGCGTTGTCAGACAGGGGGACTACAATGAGCAGTTCTTC
>-|many|TRBJ2-2|TRBV7-6
CASSLTGSSGRTGELFF
TGTGCCAGCAGCCTTACGGGGTCTTCGGGGCGGACCGGGGAGCTGTTTTTT
>TRBD1|many|TRBJ2-5|TRBV27
CASSPGTGIETQYF
TGTGCCAGCAGTCCGGGGACAGGGATAGAGACCCAGTACTTC
>-|many|TRBJ1-6|TRBV13
CASSLAGFSSSYNSPLHF
TGTGCCAGCAGCTTAGCGGGGTTCTCGAGCTCCTATAATTCACCCCTCCACTTT
>-|many|TRBJ1-6|TRBV11-2
CASSLVAGDPSPLHF
TGTGCCAGCAGCTTAGTAGCAGGGGACCCTTCACCCCTCCACTTT
>-|many|TRBJ2-7|TRBV7-2
CASSLGQESYEQYF
TGTGCCAGCAGCTTAGGGCAGGAGTCCTACGAGCAGTACTTC
>-|medium-sized|TRBJ1-2|TRBV19
CASNRQATFYGYTF
TGTGCCAGCAACCGACAGGCAACCTTCTATGGCTACACCTTC
>-|many|TRBJ2-7|TRBV20-1
CSARKDTAGEQYF
TGCAGTGCTAGGAAGGATACGGCGGGCGAGCAGTACTTC
>-|many|TRBJ2-3|TRBV14
CASSQEGGLADTQYF
TGTGCCAGCAGCCAAGAAGGTGGTCTGGCAGATACGCAGTATTTT
>TRBD2|many|TRBJ2-3|TRBV7-6
CASSSGLAGSSTDTQYF
TGTGCCAGCAGCTCCGGACTAGCGGGTTCTAGCACAGATACGCAGTATTTT
>-|many|TRBJ2-2|TRBV20-1
CSASGGTGELFF
TGCAGTGCTAGCGGAGGGACCGGGGAGCTGTTTTTT
>-|many|TRBJ2-1|TRBV7-9
CASSSDRPYDNEQFF
TGTGCCAGCAGCAGCGACAGGCCATACGACAATGAGCAGTTCTTC
>-|many|TRBJ1-2|TRBV5-5
CASTPTGQTNYGYTF
TGTGCCAGCACCCCAACGGGACAAACCAACTATGGCTACACCTTC
>-|many|TRBJ1-1|TRBV5-1
CASSLGPRLQGNTEAFF
TGCGCCAGCAGCTTGGGCCCGCGTCTACAGGGTAACACTGAAGCTTTCTTT
>-|many|TRBJ1-1|TRBV7-9
CASSLQELEAFF
TGTGCCAGCAGCTTACAGGAGCTTGAAGCTTTCTTT
>-|many|TRBJ2-7|TRBV11-2
CASSSSTGSLIFYEQYF
TGTGCCAGCAGCTCTAGTACAGGGAGTCTCATTTTCTACGAGCAGTACTTC
>TRBD1|many|TRBJ1-1|TRBV30
CAWSVTGGQEGAFF
TGTGCCTGGAGTGTAACCGGCGGACAGGAGGGAGCTTTCTTT